This T cell receptor (beta chain) is drawn from a study of cytomegalovirus exposure and HLA in healthy donors. Study results and limitations: A missense DCLRE1C variant was associated with V- and J-gene trimming of TCR beta chains in a later analysis, and an independent cohort replicated the association. Available immune exposure information covered CMV serostatus only.

The trim removed 6 bases at V and 4 bases at J, leaving 6 bases unmatched. The CDR3 is made up of 14 amino acids. Germline V lookup: CDR1 LNHNV, CDR2 YYDKDF (reference sequence). Both 60 Vbeta primers and 13 Jbeta primers went into the PCR. Only in-frame clones appear in the TCRdb table, and some are missing; sequencing was by immunoSEQ multiplex PCR. This sample has about 180,000 clones, with 84% found just once. A single count supports this clone. Its specificity is not known. This TCR was sampled from a boy aged 2-9 years in good health and CMV-seronegative. The specimen sequenced was PBMCs. The V gene is TRBV15, the J gene TRBJ2-7, with 10 bases identical to TRBD2. CDR3 loop: CATSPSGSKYEQYF. The CDR3, as DNA: TGTGCCACCAGTCCTAGCGGGAGTAAGTACGAGCAGTACTTC.